The 3 T cell receptor beta chains below all came from one sample that was sequenced in a study of T cell responses to AZD1222 COVID-19 vaccine. Profiled with immunoSEQ multiplex PCR; TCRdb holds only in-frame clones, not every one. This sample carries about 140,000 clones, 70% to 90% of them seen once, and the ten largest clones take approximately 4.5%. The material was peripheral blood, obtained on day 0 of AZD1222 vaccination. These receptors were taken from an adult in good health.

The rearrangement uses TRBV7-9 and TRBJ1-2; D perhaps matches TRBD1 (5 bases). This CDR3 region has 15 residues. V was trimmed by 5 bases and J by 5 bases, leaving 18 bases between them. Per the germline V gene, CDR1 is SEHNR and CDR2 is FQNEAQ (reference sequence). CDR3 in DNA: TGTGCCAGCAGCCCTCAGGGTCATAATGCGTATGGCTACACCTTC. Encoded protein: CASSPQGHNAYGYTF.

The chain has TRBV5-1 and TRBJ2-7, with D tentatively TRBD2 (5 bases). V was shortened by 0 bases and J by 7 bases, with 14 bases between the two germline ends. There are 14 residues in the CDR3. The germline CDR1 and CDR2 sequences are SGHRS and YFSETQ. The CDR3 nucleotides read TGCGCCAGCAGCTTGGTTGTCGGATCGGGGGAGCAGTACTTC. Translating it yields CASSLVVGSGEQYF.

The V and J genes are TRBV20-1 and TRBJ1-2, with D unclear. CDR1 is DFQATT and CDR2 is SNEGSKA in the germline V gene (reference sequence). The CDR3 has 14 residues. The V end lost 3 bases, the J end lost 0 bases, and 11 bases lay between the germline ends. The CDR3 DNA is TGCAGTGCTAGTCGCATGGAGACTAACTATGGCTACACCTTC. It translates to CSASRMETNYGYTF.